What follows are 10 T cell receptor beta chains derived from one specimen sequenced in a study of OX40 agonist ivuxolimab in advanced cancers. The library was prepared using the immunoSEQ multiplex PCR assay. TCRdb's version of the immuneACCESS table is confined to in-frame rearrangements and falls short of the full clone set. An unresolved V gene accounts for under half of the shortfall where checked; the remainder is of unknown origin. Recorded for this sample are 50,000 to 65,000 clones; around 90% of them occurred a single time. The ten largest clones represent approximately 25% of the sample. The sample here was CD4+ or CD8+ T cells sorted from blood, taken in a trial of the OX40 agonist ivuxolimab. The receptors originated from an adult with an advanced solid tumor such as melanoma, head and neck, liver or kidney cancer.

This clone came up a few times. This chain joins TRBV18 and TRBJ2-7, with a weak D call TRBD1 (5 bases). The germline V gene has CDR1 KGHSH and CDR2 LQKENI. V lost 2 bases to trimming and J lost 3 bases, with 8 bases between them. The CDR3 is made up of 13 amino acids. DNA for the CDR3: TGTGCCAGCTCACCAGACAGCAACTACGAGCAGTACTTC. Translated, it gives CASSPDSNYEQYF.

V is TRBV19 and J is TRBJ2-2, with D uncertain. Germline V lookup: CDR1 LNHDA, CDR2 SQIVND (reference sequence). The CDR3 covers 14 residues. V lost 6 bases and J 0 bases, leaving 8 bases between the germline ends. This CDR3 is CASSSRANTGELFF. DNA of the CDR3: TGTGCCAGTAGCTCACGAGCGAACACCGGGGAGCTGTTTTTT.

The chain uses TRBV9 and TRBJ2-3; D might be TRBD2 (5 bases). From germline, CDR1 is SGDLS and CDR2 YYNGEE. CDR3 size: 14 residues. V lost 3 bases, J lost 2 bases, and 10 bases lay in between. DNA for the CDR3: TGTGCCAGCAGCGAAAGCGGTATCACAGATACGCAGTATTTT. Translation: CASSESGITDTQYF.

The gene calls are TRBV9 and TRBJ2-5; 12 nucleotides agree with TRBD1. The germline CDR1 and CDR2 sequences are SGDLS and YYNGEE. Losses at the gene ends were 3 bases for V and 5 bases for J; bases not matched to a gene: 8. The CDR3 is made up of 16 amino acids. CDR3 amino acids: CASSGGQGAGLETQYF. DNA of the CDR3: TGTGCCAGCAGCGGGGGACAGGGGGCCGGATTGGAGACCCAGTACTTC.

The V call is TRBV7-9, the J call TRBJ1-2, with 7 bases identical to TRBD1. The germline V gene has CDR1 SEHNR and CDR2 FQNEAQ (reference sequence). This CDR3 has 18 residues. The V gene end was trimmed by 2 bases and the J gene end by 0 bases; junction bases not matched to a gene: 12. This CDR3 is CASSLTIIQGKSNYGYTF. The CDR3 DNA is TGTGCCAGCAGCTTAACCATTATACAGGGGAAATCTAACTATGGCTACACCTTC. The full variable domain, its missing parts supplied by reference TRBV7-9 and TRBJ1-2, is DTGVSQNPRHKITKRGQNVTFRCDPISEHNRLYWYRQTLGQGPEFLTYFQNEAQLEKSRLLSDRFSAERPKGSFSTLEIQRTEQGDSAMYLCASSLTIIQGKSNYGYTFGSGTRLTVV.

The chain is built from TRBV27 and TRBJ1-5; D not certain. The CDR3 has 15 amino acids. Germline V gene sequence: CDR1 MNHEY, CDR2 SMNVEV (reference sequence). Trimming stripped 0 bases from V and 2 bases from J, with 8 bases between. For the CDR3, the DNA is TGTGCCAGCAGTTTATCTGTTTGGGGCAATCAGCCCCAGCATTTT. This encodes CASSLSVWGNQPQHF.

The rearrangement links TRBV20-1 to TRBJ2-4; D ambiguous. The V gene's germline CDR1 is DFQATT and CDR2 SNEGSKA (reference sequence). The CDR3 covers 10 residues. Trimming removed 6 bases at V and 9 bases at J, with 9 bases between. In nucleotides, the CDR3 is TGCAGTGCCGACCTGATCATTCAGTACTTC. This sequence encodes CSADLIIQYF.

This clone has a handful of counts. The V and J genes are TRBV19 and TRBJ1-1; 7 bases are a match to TRBD1. The length of the CDR3 is 14 residues. The V gene's germline CDR1 is LNHDA and CDR2 SQIVND (reference sequence). V gave up 7 bases and J gave up 2 bases; unmatched junction bases: 7. Here the CDR3 reads CASKPGTANTEAFF. The CDR3 DNA reads as TGTGCCAGTAAACCCGGGACAGCAAACACTGAAGCTTTCTTT.

J is TRBJ2-7 and V is TRBV29-1, with a weak D call TRBD2 (6 bases). V lost 7 bases and J lost 1, with 20 bases in between. Germline assignment: CDR1 SQVTM and CDR2 ANQGSEA. The CDR3 contains 15 residues. CDR3 residues: CSAAGFAGPSYEQYF. The CDR3 coding sequence is TGCAGCGCCGCGGGTTTCGCGGGACCTTCCTACGAGCAGTACTTC.

The chain links TRBV14 to TRBJ2-1; 7 nucleotides line up with TRBD2. Germline V gives CDR1 SGHDN, CDR2 FVKESK. V lost 6 bases to trimming and J lost 4 bases; unmatched junction nucleotides: 9. The CDR3 sequence is 15 residues long. The CDR3 DNA reads as TGTGCCAGCAGTCTCCTCGCGGGAGCTTACAATGAGCAGTTCTTC. Translated, it gives CASSLLAGAYNEQFF.